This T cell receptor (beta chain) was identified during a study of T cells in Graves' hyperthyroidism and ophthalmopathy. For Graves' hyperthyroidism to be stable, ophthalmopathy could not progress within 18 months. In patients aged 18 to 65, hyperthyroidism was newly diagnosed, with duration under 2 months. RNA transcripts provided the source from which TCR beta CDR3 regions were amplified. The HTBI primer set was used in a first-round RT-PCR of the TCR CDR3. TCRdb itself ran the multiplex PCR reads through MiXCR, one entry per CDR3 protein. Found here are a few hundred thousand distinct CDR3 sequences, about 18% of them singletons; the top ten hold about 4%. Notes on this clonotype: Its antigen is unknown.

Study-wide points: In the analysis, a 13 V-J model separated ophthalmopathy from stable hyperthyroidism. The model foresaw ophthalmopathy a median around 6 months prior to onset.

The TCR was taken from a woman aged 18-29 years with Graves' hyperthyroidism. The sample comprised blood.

The CDR3 nucleotides are TGTGCTAGTGGTCTAGCCGGGACAGGGATGGCGTATAGCAATCAGCCCCAGCATTTT. As protein: CASGLAGTGMAYSNQPQHF. This sequence joins TRBV12-5 and TRBJ1-5; 9 bases fit TRBD1. The V gene's germline CDR1 is LGHNT and CDR2 FRNRAP. V lost 5 bases, J lost 0 bases, and 14 bases stayed unmatched. This CDR3 spans 19 amino acids.